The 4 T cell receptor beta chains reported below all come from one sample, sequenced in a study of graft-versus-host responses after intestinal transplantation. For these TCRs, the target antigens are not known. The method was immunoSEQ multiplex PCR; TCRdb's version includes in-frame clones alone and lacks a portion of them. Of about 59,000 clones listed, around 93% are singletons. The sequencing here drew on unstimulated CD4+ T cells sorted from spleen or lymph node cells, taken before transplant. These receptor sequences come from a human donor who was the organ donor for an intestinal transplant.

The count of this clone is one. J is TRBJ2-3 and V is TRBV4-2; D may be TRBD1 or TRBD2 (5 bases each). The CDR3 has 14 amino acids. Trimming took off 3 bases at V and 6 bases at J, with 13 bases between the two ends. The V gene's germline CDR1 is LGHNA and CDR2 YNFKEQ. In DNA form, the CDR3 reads TGTGCCAGCAGCCAGTATGGGGGTGCGGATACGCAGTATTTT. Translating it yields CASSQYGGADTQYF.

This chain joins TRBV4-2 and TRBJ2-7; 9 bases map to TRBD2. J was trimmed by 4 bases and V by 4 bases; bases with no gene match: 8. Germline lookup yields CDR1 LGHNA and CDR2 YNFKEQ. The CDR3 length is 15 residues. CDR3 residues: CASSPLAGIWYEQYF. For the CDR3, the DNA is TGTGCCAGCAGCCCCCTAGCGGGGATCTGGTACGAGCAGTACTTC.

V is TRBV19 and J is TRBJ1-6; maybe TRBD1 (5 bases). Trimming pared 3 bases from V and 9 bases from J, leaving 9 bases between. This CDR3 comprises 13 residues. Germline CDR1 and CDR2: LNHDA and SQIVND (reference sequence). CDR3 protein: CASSIREGSPLHF. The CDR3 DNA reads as TGTGCCAGTAGTATCAGGGAAGGTTCACCCCTCCACTTT.

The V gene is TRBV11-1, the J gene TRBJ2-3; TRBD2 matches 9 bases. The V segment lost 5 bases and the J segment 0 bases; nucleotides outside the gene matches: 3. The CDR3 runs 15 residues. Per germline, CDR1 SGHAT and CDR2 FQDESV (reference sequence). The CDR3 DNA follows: TGTGCCAGCAGCCCTAGCGGGGTTAGCACAGATACGCAGTATTTT. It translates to CASSPSGVSTDTQYF.